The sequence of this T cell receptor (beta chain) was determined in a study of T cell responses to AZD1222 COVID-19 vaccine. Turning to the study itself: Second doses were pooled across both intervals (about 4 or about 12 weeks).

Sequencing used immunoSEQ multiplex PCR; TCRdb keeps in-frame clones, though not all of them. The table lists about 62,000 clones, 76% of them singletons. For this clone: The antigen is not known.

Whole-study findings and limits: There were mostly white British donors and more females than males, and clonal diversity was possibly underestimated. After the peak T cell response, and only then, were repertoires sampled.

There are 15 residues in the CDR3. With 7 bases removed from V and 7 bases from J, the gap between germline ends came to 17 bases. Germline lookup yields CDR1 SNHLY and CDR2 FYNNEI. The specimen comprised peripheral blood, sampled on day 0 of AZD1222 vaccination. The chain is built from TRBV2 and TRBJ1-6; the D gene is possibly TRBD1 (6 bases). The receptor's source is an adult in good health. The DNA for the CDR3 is TGTGCCAGCACCCTCTACGGGGGCTCAAATTCACCCCTCCACTTT. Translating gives CASTLYGGSNSPLHF.